The 13 T cell receptor beta chains reported below all come from one sample, sequenced in a study of T-cell reconstitution after alpha-beta-depleted transplantation in children. Preparing the TCRbeta library involved the use of unique molecular identifiers. TCRdb reanalysed the PCR reads using MiXCR and keeps one entry per CDR3 protein. The repertoire holds around 340,000 distinct CDR3 sequences, about an eighth seen once, with about 3.9% in the top ten. The specimen was PBMCs, collected from the stem cell graft. Source of these receptors: a human donor who donated a stem cell graft to a child with Fanconi anemia.

This clonotype was observed at least ten times. This chain uses TRBV12-3 or TRBV12-4 with TRBJ2-6; unclear D gene. CDR3 size: 17 residues. The V gene lost 5 bases and the J gene lost 0 bases, with 14 bases spanning the gap. CDR3 residues: CASSLDPRLSGANVLTF. The CDR3, as DNA: TGTGCCAGCAGTCTGGACCCACGCCTCTCTGGGGCCAACGTCCTGACTTTC.

This clonotype turned up a few times. The rearrangement uses TRBV19 and TRBJ1-1; D gene ambiguous. The ends were cut back, 3 bases at V and 4 bases at J, with 9 bases in the middle. The length of the CDR3 is 13 residues. The germline V gene has CDR1 LNHDA and CDR2 SQIVND (reference sequence). CDR3 in amino acids: CASSINRRTEAFF. Here the CDR3 DNA reads TGTGCCAGTAGTATTAATCGACGCACTGAAGCTTTCTTT.

The table lists this clonotype with many counts. The chain recombines TRBV12-3 or TRBV12-4 with TRBJ2-1; 9 positions agree with TRBD2. CDR3 length equals 16 residues. V trimming: 5 bases; J trimming: 4 bases; junction bases outside the gene matches: 9. CDR3 sequence: CASSHGLARVYNEQFF. In DNA, the CDR3 is TGTGCCAGCAGTCACGGACTAGCGAGGGTGTACAATGAGCAGTTCTTC.

CDR3 nucleotide sequence: TGCGCCAGCAGCCTAGCAGGGAGGAGCCGGGTGTATTTT. It yields the protein CASSLAGRSRVYF. V is TRBV5-1 and J is TRBJ2-3; a possible D gene is TRBD2 (6 bases). In germline, CDR1 is SGHRS, CDR2 YFSETQ. CDR3 length: 13 residues. Trimming pared 4 bases from V and 14 bases from J, leaving 20 bases between. Full variable domain (missing parts from reference TRBV5-1 and TRBJ2-3): KAGVTQTPRYLIKTRGQQVTLSCSPISGHRSVSWYQQTPGQGLQFLFEYFSETQRNKGNFPGRFSGRQFSNSRSEMNVSTLELGDSALYLCASSLAGRSRVYFGPGTRLTVL.

The sample holds many counts of this clonotype. The chain uses TRBV12-3 or TRBV12-4 and TRBJ2-7; possibly TRBD1 for D (5 bases). The CDR3 covers 14 residues. V shed 2 bases and J shed 2 bases, with 10 bases lying between them. This CDR3 reads CASSLIDSAYEQYF. The CDR3 DNA follows: TGTGCCAGCAGTTTAATCGACAGTGCCTACGAGCAGTACTTC.

This clonotype has only a few counts. The gene calls are TRBV20-1 and TRBJ2-4; D not resolved. Germline V CDR1 and CDR2: DFQATT, SNEGSKA (reference sequence). The CDR3 sequence is 14 residues long. The V gene lost 5 bases and the J gene lost 0 bases, with 11 bases spanning the gap. For the CDR3, the DNA is TGCAGTGCTCCTATGGGTCTAGCCAAAAACATTCAGTACTTC. Translation: CSAPMGLAKNIQYF.

This clonotype was found a few times. The rearrangement uses TRBV9 and TRBJ2-1; no definite D call. Germline V gene lookup returns CDR1 SGDLS and CDR2 YYNGEE. V was clipped by 4 bases and J by 10 bases, with 12 bases between them. The CDR3 spans 12 residues. CDR3 loop: CASSLHLAEQFF. In DNA form, the CDR3 reads TGTGCCAGCAGCCTCCACCTCGCGGAGCAGTTCTTC.

The gene calls are TRBV19 and TRBJ1-5; a weak D match, TRBD1 (6 bases). CDR3 length equals 15 residues. Trimming took off 3 bases at V and 6 bases at J, with 15 bases between the two ends. From germline, CDR1 is LNHDA and CDR2 SQIVND (reference sequence). The CDR3 is CASSIGPRGTQPQHF. CDR3 bases: TGTGCCAGTAGTATCGGACCTAGGGGGACTCAGCCCCAGCATTTT.

There are a few counts of this clonotype. The chain links TRBV6-5 to TRBJ2-1; tentative D call: TRBD1 (6 bases). Trimming left V 5 bases short and J 7 bases short, with 21 bases between. Germline CDR1 reads MNHEY; CDR2 reads SVGAGI. The CDR3 extends over 16 amino acids. In DNA form, the CDR3 reads TGTGCCAGCAGTCAGACAGGAAGGGGGTTTGGGAATGAGCAGTTCTTC. As protein: CASSQTGRGFGNEQFF.

The CDR3 DNA is TGTGCCAGCAGCCCGCCCCTGCTCGGGATGGATGGGAATGAAGCTTTCTTT. Protein sequence: CASSPPLLGMDGNEAFF. This sequence joins TRBV7-9 and TRBJ1-1, with D hard to call. V was trimmed by 5 bases and J by 7 bases, leaving 26 bases between them. CDR3 length: 17 residues. CDR1 is SEHNR and CDR2 is FQNEAQ in the germline V gene (reference sequence).

The chain is built from TRBV4-2 and TRBJ2-1, with D possibly TRBD2 on 6 matching bases. The length of the CDR3 is 14 residues. The germline V gene has CDR1 LGHNA and CDR2 YNFKEQ. V shed 0 bases and J shed 8 bases, with 11 bases lying between them. CDR3 residues: CASSQDRTGDEQFF. The CDR3 nucleotides read TGTGCCAGCAGCCAAGATAGAACGGGGGATGAGCAGTTCTTC.

The chain combines TRBV5-4 with TRBJ2-3; TRBD2 matches at 7 bases. The CDR3 runs to 17 residues. Germline V gene data show CDR1 as SGHNT and CDR2 as YYREEE (reference sequence). The V segment lost 4 bases and the J segment 1 base; nucleotides outside the gene matches: 12. In DNA form, the CDR3 reads TGTGCCAGCAGCCCCGGAGGGGCTAGCGGCCGCACAGATACGCAGTATTTT. Translating it yields CASSPGGASGRTDTQYF.

This clonotype was recorded many times. This chain connects TRBV4-2 to TRBJ2-1; D is unresolved. CDR1 and CDR2 from the germline V gene are LGHNA and YNFKEQ. Trimming removed 5 bases from V and 7 bases from J, with 15 bases in between. The CDR3 sequence is 14 residues long. CDR3 coding DNA: TGTGCCAGCAGCGCAAGGATCACTAATAATGAGCAGTTCTTC. This gives the protein CASSARITNNEQFF.